This T cell receptor (beta chain) was captured in a study of T cell responses to AZD1222 COVID-19 vaccine. The CDR3 totals 12 residues. Between the trimmed V and J ends, which lost 1 base and 5 bases, there was a span of 3 bases. Germline CDR1 is SGHNT and CDR2 is YENEEA. This table comes from immunoSEQ multiplex PCR, and its TCRdb copy is limited to in-frame clones, with some not included. In the table there are some 200,000 clones, about nine tenths of which are singletons. The source material was peripheral blood, sampled 28 days after the second AZD1222 dose. V usage is TRBV11-3 and J usage is TRBJ1-5; the D is unclear. The TCR originated in an adult who received the AZD1222 COVID-19 vaccine. The CDR3 loop is CASSLGDQPQHF. DNA of the CDR3: TGTGCCAGCAGCTTAGGGGATCAGCCCCAGCATTTT.